The 26 T cell receptor beta chains below all came from one sample that was sequenced in a study of T cells and Merkel cell carcinoma outcomes. The protocol was immunoSEQ multiplex PCR, while the TCRdb copy is restricted to in-frame clones and leaves out a portion. The sample includes about 15,000 clones, roughly 76% of them seen just once. Sequencing was performed on tumor tissue from Merkel cell carcinoma. These receptors originate from a human donor with Merkel cell carcinoma.

The chain couples TRBV18 to TRBJ2-7; the match to TRBD1 covers 10 bases. The CDR3 covers 15 residues. Germline V gene lookup returns CDR1 KGHSH and CDR2 LQKENI. Trimming removed 3 bases from V and 6 bases from J; junction bases left unmatched: 8. Here the CDR3 DNA reads TGTGCCAGCTCACCCTACAGGGGACAGGGGAGCGAGCAGTACTTC. Translation: CASSPYRGQGSEQYF.

V usage is TRBV2 and J usage is TRBJ1-4; 8 nucleotides line up with TRBD1. The CDR3 totals 16 residues. Trimming cost V 7 bases and J 0 bases; bases outside gene matches: 7. Germline V CDR1 and CDR2: SNHLY, FYNNEI. As DNA, the CDR3 is TGTGCCAGCACTCGGACAGGGACTGCAACTAATGAAAAACTGTTTTTT. Translation gives CASTRTGTATNEKLFF. Full variable domain (outside the CDR3, taken from reference TRBV2 and TRBJ1-4): EPEVTQTPSHQVTQMGQEVILRCVPISNHLYFYWYRQILGQKVEFLVSFYNNEISEKSEIFDDQFSVERPDGSNFTLKIRSTKLEDSAMYFCASTRTGTATNEKLFFGSGTQLSVL.

V is TRBV19 and J is TRBJ2-7; 7 nucleotides agree with TRBD1. This CDR3 has 16 amino acids. Germline V gene data show CDR1 as LNHDA and CDR2 as SQIVND (reference sequence). J lost 1 base, V lost 5 bases, and 11 bases had no gene match. CDR3 in DNA: TGTGCCAGTAGTCAGTACGGGACAGTCGGATCCTACGAGCAGTACTTC. Amino acids: CASSQYGTVGSYEQYF. The variable domain in full, completed from reference TRBV19 and TRBJ2-7, reads DGGITQSPKYLFRKEGQNVTLSCEQNLNHDAMYWYRQDPGQGLRLIYYSQIVNDFQKGDIAEGYSVSREKKESFPLTVTSAQKNPTAFYLCASSQYGTVGSYEQYFGPGTRLTVT.

The rearrangement joins TRBV29-1 to TRBJ1-2; D may be TRBD1 (5 bases). The CDR3 sequence is 10 residues long. Germline assignment: CDR1 SQVTM and CDR2 ANQGSEA. V lost 4 bases, J lost 6 bases, and 6 bases lay in between. The CDR3 protein is CSVGGDGYTF. The CDR3 DNA reads as TGCAGCGTTGGAGGGGATGGCTACACCTTC.

About this clone itself: Its ends do not fully match the called genes, so a read error is possible. This chain connects TRBV5-4 to TRBJ2-3; no firm D call. This CDR3 has 15 amino acids. In germline, CDR1 is SGHNT, CDR2 YYREEE (reference sequence). CDR3 sequence: CVSRPKGGGTDTQYF. The CDR3 bases are TGTGTCAGCAGGCCGAAGGGTGGAGGCACAGATACGCAGTATTTT.

A single count supports this clone. This chain uses TRBV18 with TRBJ1-1, with D possibly matching TRBD1 (6 bases). This CDR3 spans 14 amino acids. The germline V gene encodes CDR1 KGHSH and CDR2 LQKENI. The germline V and J ends were trimmed by 3 bases and 1 base, with 9 bases remaining between them. The CDR3 DNA is TGTGCCAGCTCACCGCCAGGGGAGAACACTGAAGCTTTCTTT. Amino acid sequence: CASSPPGENTEAFF.

This rearrangement joins TRBV25-1 to TRBJ2-3, with 9 positions matching TRBD2. The CDR3 length is 14 residues. Germline trimming cut 5 bases from V and 5 bases from J; bases unmatched to any gene: 5. In germline, CDR1 is MGHDK, CDR2 SYGVNS. The CDR3 sequence is CASSWAGGRDTQYF. CDR3 bases: TGTGCCAGCAGTTGGGCGGGAGGGAGAGATACGCAGTATTTT.

This clone was seen more than once but under ten times. V and J are TRBV5-1 and TRBJ2-7; D is uncertain. The CDR3 extends over 11 amino acids. Germline V gene data show CDR1 as SGHRS and CDR2 as YFSETQ. V lost 4 bases and J lost 1, with 3 bases in between. The CDR3 bases are TGCGCCAGCAGCGCATCCTACGAGCAGTACTTC. Encoded protein: CASSASYEQYF.

This clone appeared a few times. This chain connects TRBV6-1 to TRBJ1-1; 9 bases align to TRBD1. CDR3 length equals 15 residues. Unmatched junction bases numbered 5, after V lost 1 base and J lost 5 bases. Per the germline V gene, CDR1 is MNHNS and CDR2 is SASEGT. This chain's CDR3 is CASSEDRGRVTEAFF. Written as DNA, the CDR3 is TGTGCCAGCAGTGAAGACAGGGGGCGCGTTACTGAAGCTTTCTTT.

The table lists this clone with a few counts. Germline and junction disagree at one end, which may indicate a read error. V usage is TRBV4-1 and J usage is TRBJ1-1; 9 bases are a match to TRBD1. The CDR3 is 11 amino acids. Germline V gene data show CDR1 as MGHRA and CDR2 as YSYEKL. The CDR3, as DNA: TGCGCCAGCAGCCGGGACAGGGAGGTATTGTTT. Its translation is CASSRDREVLF.

The V gene is TRBV5-1, the J gene TRBJ1-5; D may be TRBD1 (6 bases). Trimming left V 0 bases short and J 7 bases short, with 11 bases between. The germline V gene has CDR1 SGHRS and CDR2 YFSETQ. This CDR3 is 14 amino acids long. The CDR3 nucleotides are TGCGCCAGCAGCTTGGTCCCTCAGGGGCAGCCCCAGCATTTT. This encodes CASSLVPQGQPQHF.

The chain uses TRBV5-1 and TRBJ2-7; no firm D call. The CDR3 has 13 amino acids. Trimming cost V 0 bases and J 4 bases, with 8 bases left between them. CDR1 SGHRS and CDR2 YFSETQ come from the germline V gene. This CDR3 reads CASSLGFQYEQYF. The CDR3 DNA follows: TGCGCCAGCAGCTTGGGTTTCCAATACGAGCAGTACTTC.

The chain uses TRBV10-2 and TRBJ2-7, with 7 bases matching TRBD2. V trimming: 5 bases; J trimming: 0 bases; junction bases outside the gene matches: 7. The germline V gene encodes CDR1 WSHSY and CDR2 SAAADI. The CDR3 runs 15 residues. The CDR3 region is CASSSAAGSSYEQYF. CDR3 coding DNA: TGCGCCAGCAGTTCAGCAGCGGGGAGCTCCTACGAGCAGTACTTC.

In its sample, this clone was seen a few times. The chain couples TRBV27 to TRBJ1-2; 7 bases fit TRBD1. This CDR3 contains 15 residues. The V and J ends lost 5 bases and 5 bases, in that order; junction bases with no gene match: 11. Germline CDR1 is MNHEY and CDR2 is SMNVEV (reference sequence). CDR3 residues: CASSEYRQGGYGYTF. As DNA, the CDR3 is TGTGCCAGCAGTGAGTACCGACAGGGAGGGTATGGCTACACCTTC.

This rearrangement joins TRBV29-1 to TRBJ1-2; no reliable D call. With 3 bases removed from V and 4 bases from J, the gap between germline ends came to 12 bases. The V gene's germline CDR1 is SQVTM and CDR2 ANQGSEA. This CDR3 has 13 residues. The CDR3 region is CSVESRVGYGYTF. Here the CDR3 DNA reads TGCAGCGTTGAGTCTAGGGTGGGCTATGGCTACACCTTC.

The chain employs TRBV4-2 and TRBJ2-1; the match to TRBD2 covers 12 bases. The germline V gene encodes CDR1 LGHNA and CDR2 YNFKEQ. This CDR3 spans 17 amino acids. J lost 6 bases, V lost 1 base, and 7 bases had no gene match. The CDR3 nucleotides are TGTGCCAGCAGCCAAGCCCAGCTAGCGGGAGGGGTCAATGAGCAGTTCTTC. Its translation is CASSQAQLAGGVNEQFF.

CDR3 bases: TGTGCCAGCAGTGGGCAGGGATACATTCAGTACTTC. The encoded protein is CASSGQGYIQYF. The chain uses TRBV2 and TRBJ2-4, with a possible D match to TRBD1 (5 bases). With 4 bases removed from V and 8 bases from J, the gap between germline ends came to 9 bases. The CDR3 covers 12 residues. Germline assignment: CDR1 SNHLY and CDR2 FYNNEI.

V and J are TRBV11-2 and TRBJ2-7; no clear D. This CDR3 comprises 12 residues. Trimming removed 5 bases at V and 3 bases at J, with 8 bases between. Per the germline V gene, CDR1 is SGHAT and CDR2 is FQNNGV. The CDR3 loop reads CASSQNSYEQYF. Here the CDR3 DNA reads TGTGCCAGCAGCCAGAACAGCTACGAGCAGTACTTC.

Only a few counts were recorded for this clone. This chain joins TRBV6-5 and TRBJ2-1; D is unclear. The CDR3 runs 13 residues. Trimming removed 2 bases from V and 4 bases from J, with 6 bases in between. Germline V gene data show CDR1 as MNHEY and CDR2 as SVGAGI. DNA of the CDR3: TGTGCCAGCAGTTACGAAGGGTACAATGAGCAGTTCTTC. Protein product: CASSYEGYNEQFF.

V and J are TRBV28 and TRBJ1-2, with 7 bases aligning to TRBD1. This CDR3 contains 14 residues. Germline loops: CDR1 MDHEN, CDR2 SYDVKM. The V segment lost 7 bases and the J segment 4 bases; nucleotides outside the gene matches: 9. Here the CDR3 reads CASTTPQGTYGYTF. CDR3 in DNA: TGTGCCAGCACCACTCCACAGGGGACCTATGGCTACACCTTC.

The CDR3 sequence: CASSLSGSNTGELFF. The CDR3 nucleotides are TGTGCCAGCAGCTTGTCAGGTTCAAACACCGGGGAGCTGTTTTTT. V and J are TRBV7-3 and TRBJ2-2; no clear D. Germline CDR1 and CDR2: SGHTA and FQGTGA. V was shortened by 3 bases and J by 2 bases, with 10 bases between the two germline ends. This CDR3 contains 15 residues.

Note on this clone: One end of the junction does not line up with germline, which may come from a read error. This sequence joins TRBV7-7 and TRBJ2-1; 14 nucleotides agree with TRBD2. This CDR3 is built from 15 residues. Per germline, CDR1 SSHAT and CDR2 FNYEAQ (reference sequence). CDR3 DNA sequence: TGTGCTAGCAGCTCGGGACTAGCGGGAGTGGATGAGCAGTTCTTC. This gives the protein CASSSGLAGVDEQFF.

In regard to this clone: The same CDR3 is also encoded by other DNA sequences in this sample. J is TRBJ2-1 and V is TRBV29-1, with D tentatively TRBD2 (6 bases). The CDR3 runs 13 residues. V was cut by 7 bases and J by 1 base, with 11 bases left in between. Germline V lookup: CDR1 SQVTM, CDR2 ANQGSEA. The CDR3 DNA sequence: TGCAGCGCTACCGGGGGTTCCTACAATGAGCAGTTCTTC. Protein product: CSATGGSYNEQFF.

Comment on this clone: Other DNA sequences in the sample encode the same CDR3. The chain links TRBV7-9 to TRBJ2-7; D is possibly TRBD1 (6 bases). V was pared by 1 base and J by 1 base, with 8 bases between. The CDR3 has 14 residues. CDR1 is SEHNR and CDR2 is FQNEAQ in the germline V gene (reference sequence). The CDR3 bases are TGTGCCAGCAGCTTAGAACAGGGTTCCTACGAGCAGTACTTC. Its protein is CASSLEQGSYEQYF.

This chain connects TRBV9 to TRBJ1-2; D uncertain. Looked up from germline, CDR1 is SGDLS and CDR2 is YYNGEE. Trimming removed 3 bases from V and 0 bases from J, with 9 bases in between. The CDR3 contains 14 residues. CDR3 residues: CASSGHGSNYGYTF. For the CDR3, the DNA is TGTGCCAGCAGCGGACACGGATCTAACTATGGCTACACCTTC.

The V call is TRBV27, the J call TRBJ1-6; 7 bases fit TRBD1. Germline assignment: CDR1 MNHEY and CDR2 SMNVEV (reference sequence). This CDR3 comprises 14 residues. Trimming removed 5 bases from V and 6 bases from J; junction bases left unmatched: 4. The CDR3, as DNA: TGTGCCAGCAGTCCGGGGACAGTTAATTCACCCCTCCACTTT. Residues: CASSPGTVNSPLHF.